This is a list of T cell receptor beta chains from one sample in a study of blood T cell repertoires in COVID-19. Only in-frame clones appear in the TCRdb table, and some are missing; sequencing was by immunoSEQ multiplex PCR. The sample contains 80,000 to 85,000 clones, 80% to 90% of which appear only once. What was sequenced was peripheral blood. The receptor source for this set is a woman of 80 years or more with acute or convalescent COVID-19. CDR3s include the opening cysteine and the closing phenylalanine or tryptophan.

>TRBJ2-1|TRBV7-7
CASSLAVTSGGYNEQFF
>TRBJ2-5|TRBV5-4
CASSRGTSGIQETQYF
>TRBJ1-1|TRBV27
CASSLTRGTEAFF
>TRBJ2-3|TRBV24-1
CATSDFLRTLRITDTQYF
>TRBJ2-1|TRBV7-9
CASSLGSGTSRSYNEQFF
>TRBJ1-3|TRBV5-1
CASSSTGNSGNTIYF
>TRBJ2-1|TRBV19
CASMKGAERFFINEQFF
>TRBJ1-1|TRBV7-8
CASSLVGEVTEAFF
>TRBJ1-1|TRBV9
CASSVGSRGSTEAFF
>TRBJ1-1|TRBV7-3
CASSLSPNLNTEAFF
>TRBJ1-4|TRBV7-2
CASSSYREGNEKLFF
>TRBJ2-3|TRBV7-2
CASRQGLSTDTQYF
>TRBJ1-2|TRBV6-1
CASSEGFGRAAGYTF
>TRBJ2-3|TRBV5-1
CASSLAGLAASTDTQYF
>TRBJ2-2|TRBV2
CASGGQGRNTGELFF
>TRBJ1-1|TRBV19
CASSIARNTEAFF
>TRBJ1-2|TRBV6-1
CASSETSARFDGYTF
>TRBJ1-1|TRBV7-2
CASSLVGGVNTEAFF
>TRBJ1-3|TRBV7-8
CASSRTGSGNTIYF
>TRBJ2-3|TRBV7-6
CASSPVGQPTDTQYF
>TRBJ2-7|TRBV19
CASTLTPQDRGYEQYF
>TRBJ1-1|TRBV5-5
CASSLLEDTEAFF
>TRBJ2-5|TRBV6-6
CASRGGLHQETQYF
>TRBJ2-3|TRBV6-2/TRBV6-3
CASSPRLATDTQYF
>TRBJ2-2|TRBV11-2
CASSLTGGNTGELFF
>TRBJ1-4|TRBV19
CASSPGQGRTNEKLFF
>TRBJ2-1|TRBV24-1
CATSDLGARGGDYNEQFF
>TRBJ2-7|TRBV7-2
CASSLVAYEQYF
>TRBJ2-7|TRBV18
CASSPPRQGGEQYF
>TRBJ1-2|TRBV25-1
CASRDGTGAFGGYTF
>TRBJ2-7|TRBV19
CASSTSGSEQYF
>TRBJ2-1|TRBV5-1
CASSSGLAGAYNEQFF
>TRBJ1-2|TRBV6-5
CATVKGDYGYTF
>TRBJ2-1|TRBV12-3/TRBV12-4
CASSFYYEQFF
>TRBJ1-6|TRBV6-6
CASSSSEVRDSPLHF
>TRBJ2-3|TRBV7-2
CASSWRATPSTDTQYF
>TRBJ2-2|TRBV5-4
CASSPTGTVNTGELFF
>TRBJ1-5|TRBV19
CASSSWDRPNQPQHF
>TRBJ1-2|TRBV6-6
CASSPSHGYTF
>TRBJ1-1|TRBV30
CAWSATGGFGTEAFF
>TRBJ1-4|TRBV27
CATRRGTGNEKLFF